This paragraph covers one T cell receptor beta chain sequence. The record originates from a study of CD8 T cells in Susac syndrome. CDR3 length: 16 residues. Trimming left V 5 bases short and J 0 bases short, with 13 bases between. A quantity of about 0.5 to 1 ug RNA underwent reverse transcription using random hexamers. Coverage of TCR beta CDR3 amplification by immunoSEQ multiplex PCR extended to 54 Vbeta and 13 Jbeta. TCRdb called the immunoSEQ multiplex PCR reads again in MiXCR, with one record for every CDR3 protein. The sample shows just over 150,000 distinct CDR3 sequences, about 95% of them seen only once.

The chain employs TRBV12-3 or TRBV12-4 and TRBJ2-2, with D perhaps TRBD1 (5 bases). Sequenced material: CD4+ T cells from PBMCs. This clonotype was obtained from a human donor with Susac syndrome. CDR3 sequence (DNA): TGTGCCAGCAGTACCGGACACTTCGCGAACACCGGGGAGCTGTTTTTT. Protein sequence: CASSTGHFANTGELFF.